These 9 T cell receptor beta chains were sequenced from one sample in a study of CD8+CD57+ T cells in acquired aplastic anemia. Profiles of TCR beta VDJ and CDR3 were generated from a genomic DNA template. TCRdb reprocessed the reads with MiXCR, giving one entry per CDR3 protein. Of 200,000 to 250,000 distinct CDR3 sequences detected, more than 55% appear once; the ten largest clones hold under 60%. Sequencing was done on patients that had shown CD8+CD57+ cell expansion by flow cytometry. What was sequenced was sorted CD4+, CD8+, or CD8+CD57+ T cells (not recorded which) from PBMCs. Receptors were obtained from a human donor with aplastic anemia.

The V call is TRBV4-1, the J call TRBJ2-7, with TRBD2 as a possible D gene (6 bases). V shed 4 bases and J shed 4 bases, with 11 bases lying between them. The V gene's germline CDR1 is MGHRA and CDR2 YSYEKL. This CDR3 is built from 13 residues. The CDR3 DNA is TGCGCCAGCAGCCCGTTGGAGGGTTACGAGCAGTACTTC. Translation gives CASSPLEGYEQYF.

The chain couples TRBV25-1 to TRBJ2-1; the match to TRBD1 covers 7 bases. CDR3 length: 14 residues. Germline lookup yields CDR1 MGHDK and CDR2 SYGVNS. Trimming cost V 8 bases and J 0 bases; bases outside gene matches: 4. The CDR3, as DNA: TGTGCCAGCCTAGGGACAGCCTCCTACAATGAGCAGTTCTTC. Translating it yields CASLGTASYNEQFF.

This clonotype has a single count. CDR3 nucleotides: TGTGCCAGCAGCCCGGGGGCCAACTACTATGGCTACACCTTC. Translated: CASSPGANYYGYTF. V is TRBV7-2 and J is TRBJ1-2; D might be TRBD1 (6 bases). Germline V gene sequence: CDR1 SGHTA, CDR2 FQGNSA. This CDR3 region has 14 residues. Trimming removed 5 bases at V and 3 bases at J, with 13 bases between.

With respect to this clonotype: The junction and the germline gene differ at one end; a read error may be behind it. This chain uses TRBV6-4 with TRBJ2-3, with 10 bases lining up with TRBD2. From germline, CDR1 is MRHNA and CDR2 SNTAGT. This CDR3 has 15 amino acids. CDR3 DNA: TGTGCCAGCAGTGGGTCTAGCGGGGGCACGGATACGCAGTATTTT. It is translated as CASSGSSGGTDTQYF.

V and J are TRBV10-3 and TRBJ1-1, with a weak D call TRBD1 (5 bases). CDR1 ENHRY and CDR2 SYGVKD come from the germline V gene. This CDR3 has 14 amino acids. V lost 6 bases and J lost 3, with 14 bases in between. Here the CDR3 reads CAISDRSGDTEAFF. The CDR3 DNA sequence: TGTGCCATCAGCGACAGAAGTGGGGACACTGAAGCTTTCTTT.

This sequence joins TRBV7-9 and TRBJ2-7; 9 nucleotides agree with TRBD2. Germline values: CDR1 SEHNR, CDR2 FQNEAQ (reference sequence). This CDR3 region has 16 residues. After removal of 2 bases from V and 1 base from J, the junction contained 6 bases not matched to a gene. The DNA for the CDR3 is TGTGCCAGCAGCTTACCCCTAGCGGGACTTTCCTACGAGCAGTACTTC. It yields the protein CASSLPLAGLSYEQYF.

The chain recombines TRBV7-9 with TRBJ1-1; D is undetermined. Trimming stripped 1 base from V and 4 bases from J, with 7 bases between. In germline, CDR1 is SEHNR, CDR2 FQNEAQ (reference sequence). There are 13 residues in the CDR3. The chain's CDR3 is CASSLEYGTEAFF. As DNA, the CDR3 is TGTGCCAGCAGCTTAGAGTATGGCACTGAAGCTTTCTTT.

The table lists this clonotype with a few counts. At one end, the junction sequence differs from germline, possibly due to a read error. The chain recombines TRBV4-1 with TRBJ1-6; D is unclear. Per germline, CDR1 MGHRA and CDR2 YSYEKL. CDR3 length: 15 amino acids. The CDR3 DNA follows: TGTGCCAGCAGCCAAGAGGGTGCGGGAAATTCACCCCTCCACTTT. Protein sequence: CASSQEGAGNSPLHF.

J is TRBJ1-1 and V is TRBV7-8, with no clear D. Deletions cut 5 bases from V and 5 bases from J, with 12 bases between. Germline CDR1 SGHVS, CDR2 FQNEAQ. The CDR3 runs 13 residues. The CDR3, as DNA: TGTGCCAGCAGCCCTCGGTCGGGGACTGAAGCTTTCTTT. This gives the protein CASSPRSGTEAFF.